The 15 T cell receptor beta chains presented below share a single source sample, sequenced in a study of blood T cells in healthy people across ages (dated by TCRdb to the mid-2010s). The library was made by 5' RACE. Sequenced using an Illumina HiSeq 2500. A second PCR of roughly 7 to 11 cycles was run with a J-beta primer mix and a sample-barcoded 5' primer. TCRdb reprocessed the public reads (quality trimming at Q25 with fastp, clone calling with MiXCR) and kept in-frame beta chains. Rows matching on CDR3 protein sequence are summarized as one entry with the most common DNA and genes. The sample has 2 million or so distinct CDR3 sequences on record, about 50% of them singletons. Approximately 2.1% of the sample is in the top ten clones. Sequenced material: blood. These receptors were obtained from a woman aged 40 to 50 in good health.

The rearrangement uses TRBV21-1 and TRBJ2-1; the listed D gene, TRBD1, was not tested against the DNA. TRBV21-1 is a known pseudogene. The CDR3 is 14 amino acids. The CDR3 region is CASSKGGLGNEQFF. The CDR3 nucleotides read TGTGCCAGCAGCAAAGGGGGGCTGGGCAATGAGCAGTTCTTC.

The chain carries TRBV7-2 and TRBJ2-1; 11 positions agree with TRBD2. CDR1 SGHTA and CDR2 FQGNSA come from the germline V gene. The CDR3 is made up of 17 amino acids. Germline trimming cut 5 bases from V and 5 bases from J; bases unmatched to any gene: 11. CDR3 nucleotides: TGTGCCAGCAGCCAACATCCGACTAGCGGGGCGAACAATGAGCAGTTCTTC. It specifies CASSQHPTSGANNEQFF. The entire variable domain, with the rest obtained from reference TRBV7-2 and TRBJ2-1, is as follows: GAGVSQSPSNKVTEKGKDVELRCDPISGHTALYWYRQSLGQGLEFLIYFQGNSAPDKSGLPSDRFSAERTGGSVSTLTIQRTQQEDSAVYLCASSQHPTSGANNEQFFGPGTRLTVL.

The chain couples TRBV20-1 to TRBJ2-3; 11 positions agree with TRBD2. Germline V lookup: CDR1 DFQATT, CDR2 SNEGSKA (reference sequence). V lost 1 base to trimming and J lost 0 bases; unmatched junction nucleotides: 3. This CDR3 contains 16 residues. CDR3 amino acids: CSARVTSGGSTDTQYF. CDR3 DNA sequence: TGCAGTGCTAGAGTAACTAGCGGGGGTAGCACAGATACGCAGTATTTT.

Only a few counts were recorded for this clonotype. V usage is TRBV27 and J usage is TRBJ2-1; 11 bases fit TRBD2. CDR3 length equals 16 residues. Germline assignment: CDR1 MNHEY and CDR2 SMNVEV (reference sequence). The ends lost 3 bases at V and 3 bases at J; junction bases unmatched: 4. The CDR3 sequence: CASSFSSGGFYNEQFF. The CDR3 DNA follows: TGTGCCAGCAGTTTTTCTAGCGGGGGGTTCTACAATGAGCAGTTCTTC.

This chain connects TRBV28 to TRBJ2-7; possible D gene TRBD1, 7 bases. V shed 5 bases and J shed 9 bases, with 17 bases lying between them. In germline, CDR1 is MDHEN, CDR2 SYDVKM. The CDR3 covers 13 residues. For the CDR3, the DNA is TGTGCCAGCAGTCGCGGGACAGACCTTCCGCAGTACTTC. It encodes CASSRGTDLPQYF.

V usage is TRBV4-1 and J usage is TRBJ1-1; possibly TRBD1 for D (5 bases). Trimming pared 4 bases from V and 6 bases from J, leaving 15 bases between. Germline lookup yields CDR1 MGHRA and CDR2 YSYEKL. The CDR3 loop spans 14 amino acids. This CDR3 reads CASSPVQGKAEAFF. CDR3 DNA sequence: TGCGCCAGCAGCCCGGTTCAGGGCAAGGCTGAAGCTTTCTTT.

Points on this clonotype: Since a much larger clone is just one base distant, this may be a read error. This chain uses TRBV5-1 with TRBJ2-1; 16 nucleotides match TRBD2. The DNA matches TRBJ2-7 better at its end, which makes the J call doubtful. The CDR3 has 17 amino acids. CDR1 is SGHRS and CDR2 is YFSETQ in the germline V gene. The CDR3 nucleotides are TGCGCCAGCACCGGGACTAGCGGGGGGGCTACCTACAATGAGCAGTACTTC. Translation: CASTGTSGGATYNEQYF.

The chain has TRBV4-1 and TRBJ1-5; tentatively, D is TRBD1 (6 bases). Germline V lookup: CDR1 MGHRA, CDR2 YSYEKL. The germline V and J ends were trimmed by 1 base and 0 bases, with 10 bases remaining between them. This CDR3 region has 16 residues. The CDR3 region has the DNA TGCGCCAGCAGCCAAGGGGGGGCGGATAGCAATCAGCCCCAGCATTTT. The encoded protein is CASSQGGADSNQPQHF.

The V gene is TRBV24-1, the J gene TRBJ2-5, with D maybe TRBD2 (5 bases). CDR3 length equals 15 residues. Germline assignment: CDR1 KGHDR and CDR2 SFDVKD. V was cut by 4 bases and J by 0 bases, with 11 bases left in between. As DNA, the CDR3 is TGTGCCACCAGTGACCTAACTAGGAACCAAGAGACCCAGTACTTC. As protein: CATSDLTRNQETQYF.

V and J are TRBV24-1 and TRBJ2-1; TRBD2 aligns across 9 bases. The CDR3 length is 17 residues. After removal of 1 base from V and 6 bases from J, the junction contained 9 bases not matched to a gene. Germline lookup yields CDR1 KGHDR and CDR2 SFDVKD. CDR3 nucleotides: TGTGCCACCAGTGATTTCTTGACTAGCGGAACGCGCAATGAGCAGTTCTTC. It is translated as CATSDFLTSGTRNEQFF.

This clonotype was detected a few times. The chain recombines TRBV6-6 with TRBJ2-5, with D maybe TRBD2 (5 bases). The J call is doubtful: the DNA matches TRBJ2-7 better. Germline CDR1 is MNHNY and CDR2 is SVGAGI (reference sequence). The CDR3 length is 11 residues. The CDR3 sequence: CASKGVGEQYF. For the CDR3, the DNA is TGTGCCAGCAAGGGAGTAGGCGAGCAGTACTTC.

This clonotype turned up a few times. This chain uses TRBV20-1 with TRBJ1-6, with 8 bases that match TRBD1. Unmatched junction bases numbered 7, after V lost 0 bases and J lost 6 bases. This CDR3 has 16 amino acids. Germline CDR1 and CDR2: DFQATT and SNEGSKA (reference sequence). Here the CDR3 DNA reads TGCAGTGCTAGAGATGGGACAGGAGCGGCTAATTCACCCCTCCACTTT. Its translation is CSARDGTGAANSPLHF.

A few counts support this clonotype. The chain combines TRBV6-2 or TRBV6-3 with TRBJ2-7, with 12 bases matching TRBD2. CDR1 and CDR2 (germline): MNHEY, SVGEGT. The CDR3 has 15 residues. The V gene end was trimmed by 5 bases and the J gene end by 6 bases; junction bases not matched to a gene: 8. The CDR3 nucleotides are TGTGCCAGCAGTCTGAGGACTAGCGGGGCCTCCGAGCAGTACTTC. Translated, it gives CASSLRTSGASEQYF.

The chain recombines TRBV7-9 with TRBJ2-4; the D is unclear. The CDR3 has 15 amino acids. Germline CDR1 is SEHNR and CDR2 is FQNEAQ (reference sequence). Trimming left V 1 base short and J 0 bases short, with 7 bases between. Here the CDR3 reads CASSLESLAKNIQYF. The DNA for the CDR3 is TGTGCCAGCAGCTTAGAAAGTTTAGCCAAAAACATTCAGTACTTC.

This clonotype has just a few counts. V usage is TRBV7-2 and J usage is TRBJ2-7, with 8 bases matching TRBD1. V shed 3 bases, J shed 3 bases, and the junction held 4 bases outside the gene matches. The CDR3 covers 14 residues. Germline V gene data show CDR1 as SGHTA and CDR2 as FQGNSA. In nucleotides, the CDR3 is TGTGCCAGCAGCTTGGGACAGGTAAACTACGAGCAGTACTTC. Translated: CASSLGQVNYEQYF.